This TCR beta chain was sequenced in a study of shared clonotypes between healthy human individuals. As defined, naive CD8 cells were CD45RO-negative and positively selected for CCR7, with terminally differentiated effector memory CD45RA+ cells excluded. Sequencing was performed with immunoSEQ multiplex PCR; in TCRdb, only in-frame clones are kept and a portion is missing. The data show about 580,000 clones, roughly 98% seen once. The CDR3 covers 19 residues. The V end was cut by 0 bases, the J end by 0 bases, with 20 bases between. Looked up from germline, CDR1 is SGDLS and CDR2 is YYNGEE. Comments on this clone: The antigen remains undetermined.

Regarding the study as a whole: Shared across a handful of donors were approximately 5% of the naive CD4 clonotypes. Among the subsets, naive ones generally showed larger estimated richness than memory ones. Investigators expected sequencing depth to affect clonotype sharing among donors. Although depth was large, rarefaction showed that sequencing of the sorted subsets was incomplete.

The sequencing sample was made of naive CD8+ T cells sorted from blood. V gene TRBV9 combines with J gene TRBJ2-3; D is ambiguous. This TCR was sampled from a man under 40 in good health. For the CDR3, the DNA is TGTGCCAGCAGCGTAGGGCCCGGGCCGTTTGGCGGTAGCACAGATACGCAGTATTTT. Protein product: CASSVGPGPFGGSTDTQYF.